The next 19 T cell receptor beta chains were all read from a single sample in a study of shared clonotypes between healthy human individuals. Assay used: immunoSEQ multiplex PCR; TCRdb lists only in-frame clones, some missing. The sample includes roughly 680,000 clones, 72% seen only once; the top ten take over 1.5%. Input material: memory CD4+ T cells sorted from blood. The subset here: CD45RA-negative fraction. Receptors originate from a young woman in good health.

The rearrangement joins TRBV11-2 to TRBJ2-1; D unclear. The CDR3 consists of 14 residues. Trimming took off 2 bases at V and 4 bases at J, with 9 bases between the two ends. Germline CDR1 is SGHAT and CDR2 is FQNNGV. This CDR3 reads CASSLTRRYNEQFF. CDR3 DNA: TGTGCCAGCAGCTTAACCCGCAGGTACAATGAGCAGTTCTTC. Drawing the rest from reference TRBV11-2 and TRBJ2-1, the complete variable domain is EAGVAQSPRYKIIEKRQSVAFWCNPISGHATLYWYQQILGQGPKLLIQFQNNGVVDDSQLPKDRFSAERLKGVDSTLKIQPAKLEDSAVYLCASSLTRRYNEQFFGPGTRLTVL.

J is TRBJ2-3 and V is TRBV25-1; D gene unclear. V was cut by 5 bases and J by 2 bases, with 11 bases left in between. This CDR3 region has 14 residues. Germline V gene data show CDR1 as MGHDK and CDR2 as SYGVNS. CDR3 residues: CASSNGPPTDTQYF. The CDR3, as DNA: TGTGCCAGCAGTAACGGACCACCCACAGATACGCAGTATTTT.

V is TRBV4-1 and J is TRBJ2-2; D is undetermined. The germline CDR1 and CDR2 sequences are MGHRA and YSYEKL. This CDR3 spans 15 amino acids. V lost 3 bases to trimming and J lost 7 bases, with 15 bases between them. The CDR3 here is CASSHYGYDGGELFF. CDR3 DNA: TGCGCCAGCAGCCACTATGGGTACGATGGCGGGGAGCTGTTTTTT.

Concerning this clone itself: This same CDR3 is encoded by further DNA sequences in the sample. The chain uses TRBV5-1 and TRBJ2-7; a weak D match, TRBD2 (5 bases). CDR1 is SGHRS, CDR2 YFSETQ, per germline. The V end lost 0 bases, the J end lost 3 bases, and 10 bases lay between the germline ends. CDR3 length: 14 residues. This CDR3 reads CASSLESSGYEQYF. The CDR3 nucleotides are TGCGCCAGCAGCTTGGAAAGCAGCGGCTACGAGCAGTACTTC.

V usage is TRBV5-4 and J usage is TRBJ2-1, with 7 bases identical to TRBD2. The CDR3 spans 15 residues. The V gene end was trimmed by 2 bases and the J gene end by 7 bases; junction bases not matched to a gene: 9. CDR1 is SGHNT, CDR2 YYREEE, per germline (reference sequence). The CDR3 protein is CASSFPPPRENEQFF. The DNA of the CDR3 is TGTGCCAGCAGCTTCCCCCCCCCGCGGGAGAATGAGCAGTTCTTC.

This clone was seen more than once but under ten times. J is TRBJ2-1 and V is TRBV6-1, with 12 bases lining up with TRBD2. Trimming cost V 2 bases and J 10 bases; bases outside gene matches: 6. The germline CDR1 and CDR2 sequences are MNHNS and SASEGT. There are 15 residues in the CDR3. The CDR3 sequence is CASSELAGGPWEQFF. CDR3 in DNA: TGTGCCAGCAGTGAACTAGCGGGAGGGCCATGGGAGCAGTTCTTC.

The chain employs TRBV6-5 and TRBJ2-7; no firm D call. There are 13 residues in the CDR3. V was trimmed by 0 bases and J by 5 bases, leaving 8 bases between them. Germline CDR1 MNHEY, CDR2 SVGAGI. The CDR3 loop is CASSYSGSHEQYF. DNA for the CDR3: TGTGCCAGCAGTTACTCAGGTTCTCACGAGCAGTACTTC.

Of note for this clone: Other DNA sequences in this specimen translate into the identical CDR3. The V gene is TRBV5-1, the J gene TRBJ1-1, with D hard to call. Trimming shortened V by 2 bases and J by 1 base, and 6 bases separated the two germline ends. CDR3 length: 13 amino acids. Germline CDR1 and CDR2: SGHRS and YFSETQ. The CDR3 nucleotides read TGCGCCAGCAGCTTAAAGCAGAACACTGAAGCTTTCTTT. Its translation is CASSLKQNTEAFF. The full variable domain, in which reference TRBV5-1 and TRBJ1-1 provide the parts outside the CDR3, is KAGVTQTPRYLIKTRGQQVTLSCSPISGHRSVSWYQQTPGQGLQFLFEYFSETQRNKGNFPGRFSGRQFSNSRSEMNVSTLELGDSALYLCASSLKQNTEAFFGQGTRLTVV.

V is TRBV2 and J is TRBJ2-1; TRBD2 agrees at 8 bases. The CDR3 runs 13 residues. The germline gives CDR1 SNHLY, CDR2 FYNNEI. Trimming removed 11 bases from V and 0 bases from J; junction bases left unmatched: 3. CDR3 DNA: TGTGCCGGGACTAGTTTCTCCTACAATGAGCAGTTCTTC. It yields the protein CAGTSFSYNEQFF.

The chain employs TRBV7-6 and TRBJ1-2; no definite D call. The length of the CDR3 is 14 residues. CDR1 SGHVS and CDR2 FNYEAQ come from the germline V gene. V was cut by 1 base and J by 8 bases, with 14 bases left in between. DNA of the CDR3: TGTGCCAGCAGCTTAGGAGGGTCGGGCTACGGCTACACCTTC. Translation: CASSLGGSGYGYTF.

This sequence joins TRBV2 and TRBJ2-3; 9 nucleotides agree with TRBD1. Germline trimming cut 9 bases from V and 6 bases from J; bases unmatched to any gene: 16. CDR3 length: 16 residues. Germline assignment: CDR1 SNHLY and CDR2 FYNNEI. The CDR3 sequence is CASKSGTGFVTDTQYF. CDR3 DNA: TGTGCCAGTAAGTCCGGGACAGGGTTTGTGACGGATACGCAGTATTTT.

The V and J genes are TRBV5-1 and TRBJ2-3, with 8 bases that match TRBD2. Germline values: CDR1 SGHRS, CDR2 YFSETQ. There are 15 residues in the CDR3. V was pared by 7 bases and J by 1 base, with 8 bases of the junction left unmatched. In DNA, the CDR3 is TGCGCCAGCCAGCTTACAGCGGGGGGCACAGATACGCAGTATTTT. Translated, it gives CASQLTAGGTDTQYF.

V gene TRBV11-2 combines with J gene TRBJ1-1; D gene unclear. This CDR3 region has 16 residues. CDR1 is SGHAT, CDR2 FQNNGV, per germline. V gave up 4 bases and J gave up 3 bases, with 18 bases separating them. The CDR3 coding sequence is TGTGCCAGCAGCTCCATACCCGGCGAAGTCTACACTGAAGCTTTCTTT. Translation: CASSSIPGEVYTEAFF.

The chain employs TRBV29-1 and TRBJ1-2, with unresolved D. The CDR3 is 12 residues long. Between the trimmed V and J ends, which lost 7 bases and 1 base, there was a span of 10 bases. Per the germline V gene, CDR1 is SQVTM and CDR2 is ANQGSEA. For the CDR3, the DNA is TGCAGCGCCGGAAACAGTAACTATGGCTACACCTTC. This encodes CSAGNSNYGYTF.

This clone came up a few times. The chain recombines TRBV5-4 with TRBJ2-7; D is uncertain. Germline assignment: CDR1 SGHNT and CDR2 YYREEE (reference sequence). CDR3 length: 13 amino acids. Trimming left V 2 bases short and J 2 bases short, with 8 bases between. CDR3: CASSLIGAYEQYF. CDR3 nucleotides: TGTGCCAGCAGCTTAATCGGAGCCTACGAGCAGTACTTC.

The gene calls are TRBV13 and TRBJ1-2; maybe TRBD1 (6 bases). V lost 4 bases and J 4 bases, leaving 16 bases between the germline ends. Germline loops: CDR1 PRHDT, CDR2 FYEKMQ (reference sequence). The CDR3 runs 15 residues. Here the CDR3 reads CASSSWAGEGYGYTF. Here the CDR3 DNA reads TGTGCCAGCAGCTCTTGGGCAGGGGAGGGCTATGGCTACACCTTC.

This clone appeared once. With a far larger clone one base away, a read error is the likely cause. This chain connects TRBV6-6 to TRBJ2-3; D is unclear. V lost 5 bases and J lost 2, with 2 bases in between. Germline assignment: CDR1 MNHNY and CDR2 SVGAGI (reference sequence). The CDR3 length is 11 residues. This CDR3 is CASSNTDTQYF. The CDR3, as DNA: TGTGCCAGCAGTAACACAGATACGCAGTATTTT.

The chain recombines TRBV19 with TRBJ2-2, with 7 bases aligning to TRBD1. V gave up 7 bases and J gave up 5 bases; unmatched junction bases: 7. CDR1 and CDR2 from the germline V gene are LNHDA and SQIVND (reference sequence). The CDR3 spans 14 residues. CDR3 residues: CASTMTGWTGELFF. In DNA, the CDR3 is TGTGCCAGTACCATGACAGGGTGGACCGGGGAGCTGTTTTTT.

The chain recombines TRBV4-1 with TRBJ2-7; possible D gene TRBD2, 7 bases. The germline gives CDR1 MGHRA, CDR2 YSYEKL. V lost 8 bases to trimming and J lost 5 bases, with 22 bases between them. The CDR3 spans 15 residues. In DNA, the CDR3 is TGCGCCAGCTCCCGAGGGGCGGGGGCCCCCCACGAGCAGTACTTC. This encodes CASSRGAGAPHEQYF.